This T cell receptor (beta chain) was recovered during a study of CD8 T cells in ankylosing spondylitis listed by TCRdb under 2017. Concerning the study at large: T cell receptor beta repertoires were profiled in healthy donors and ankylosing spondylitis patients so that disease-linked TCR variants could be found. The full study cohort was made up of 25 ankylosing spondylitis patients and more than 90 healthy donors. Peripheral blood samples were taken, and synovial fluid was additionally collected from ankylosing spondylitis patients. Overall results and qualifications from the work: According to the report, matched synovial fluid samples from ankylosing spondylitis patients were significantly enriched for the disease-linked clones. In peripheral blood, the disease-linked clones were found at relatively low frequencies and had a CD8+ phenotype. Some motif variants were previously reported in synovial fluid and blood of reactive arthritis patients, suggesting common disease-initiation mechanisms. Blood from ankylosing spondylitis patients appeared to be characterized by a TCR beta motif composed of several highly homologous amino acid variants.

This clonotype was counted a few times. Its antigen remains unidentified. Base qualities are not recorded, but no much larger clone differs from it by a single base. Sequenced on an Illumina HiSeq 2500. TCR beta libraries were prepared by quantitative 5'-RACE with molecular barcodes. In the authors' own workflow: A new computational method, built on a probabilistic model of VDJ rearrangement, was used to identify disease-linked TCR variants. TCRdb reprocessed the public reads (quality trimming at Q25 with fastp, clone calling with MiXCR) and kept in-frame beta chains. Rows with a matching CDR3 protein are joined into one entry that keeps the most common DNA and genes. The V and J calls, along with clone size, are taken from TCRdb and not from the paper's own processing. For this sample the table gives approximately 150,000 distinct CDR3 sequences, of which roughly 34% were detected only once. Together, the top ten hold around 6.2% of the sample.

For each ankylosing spondylitis patient, the synovial fluid sample was matched to a blood sample from that same patient. The CDR3 runs 15 residues from the cysteine to the phenylalanine. Of all the DNA, just the CDR3 is kept, 45 bases in frame from base 1. In the germline V gene, CDR1 corresponds to SGHRS and CDR2 to YFSETQ. V and J are truncated by 7 bases and 2 bases respectively, leaving an intervening sequence of 15 bases. The sequencing input was synovial fluid, either unsorted or a sorted T cell fraction (not recorded which). This clonotype originated in a male donor with ankylosing spondylitis. The sequence is built from TRBV5-1 and TRBJ2-2; no D segment can be confidently identified. Here is the DNA: TGCGCCAGCCTGCCCTCGGGTCCCAACACCGGGGAGCTGTTTTTT. It is translated as CASLPSGPNTGELFF.